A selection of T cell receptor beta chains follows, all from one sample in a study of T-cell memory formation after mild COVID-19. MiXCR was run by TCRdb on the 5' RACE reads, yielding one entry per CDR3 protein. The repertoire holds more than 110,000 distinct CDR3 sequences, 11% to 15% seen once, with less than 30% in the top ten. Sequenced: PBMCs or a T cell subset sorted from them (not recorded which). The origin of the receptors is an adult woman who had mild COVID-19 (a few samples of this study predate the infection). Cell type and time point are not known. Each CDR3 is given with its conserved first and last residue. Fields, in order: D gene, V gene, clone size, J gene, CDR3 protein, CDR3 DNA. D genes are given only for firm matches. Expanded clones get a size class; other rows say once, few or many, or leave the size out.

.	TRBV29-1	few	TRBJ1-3	CSVSDWGANGNTIYF	TGCAGCGTTAGCGATTGGGGGGCGAATGGAAACACCATATATTTT
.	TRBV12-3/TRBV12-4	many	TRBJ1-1	CASSPRGGNTEAFF	TGTGCCAGCAGCCCCCGGGGTGGGAACACTGAAGCTTTCTTT
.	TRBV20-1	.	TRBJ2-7	CSARDDPSSYEQYF	TGCAGTGCTAGAGATGATCCCAGCTCCTACGAGCAGTACTTC
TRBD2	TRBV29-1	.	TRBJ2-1	CSVEGLANPVSYNEQFF	TGCAGCGTTGAGGGACTAGCTAACCCCGTTTCCTACAATGAGCAGTTCTTC
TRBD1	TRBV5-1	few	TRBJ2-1	CASSSGTGGNNEQFF	TGCGCCAGCAGCTCGGGGACAGGGGGTAACAATGAGCAGTTCTTC
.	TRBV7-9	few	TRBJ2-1	CASTATGTVPLDEQFF	TGTGCCAGCACCGCGACCGGGACGGTCCCACTGGATGAGCAGTTCTTC
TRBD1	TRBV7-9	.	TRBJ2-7	CASSPTGGEIYEQYF	TGTGCCAGCAGCCCGACAGGGGGCGAAATTTACGAGCAGTACTTC
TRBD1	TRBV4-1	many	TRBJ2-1	CASSQEKAGGDEQFF	TGCGCCAGCAGCCAAGAGAAGGCAGGGGGCGATGAGCAGTTCTTC
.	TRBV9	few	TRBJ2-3	CASSVGASSTDTQYF	TGTGCCAGCAGCGTAGGGGCGTCTAGCACAGATACGCAGTATTTT
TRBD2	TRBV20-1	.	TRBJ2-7	CSASGLADSYEQYF	TGCAGTGCTAGTGGACTAGCGGACTCCTACGAGCAGTACTTC
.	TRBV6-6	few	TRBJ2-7	CASSYLGTEQYF	TGTGCCAGCAGTTACCTGGGGACCGAGCAGTACTTC
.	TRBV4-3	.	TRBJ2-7	CASSQGRQVTYEQYF	TGCGCCAGCAGCCAAGGACGACAGGTTACCTACGAGCAGTACTTC
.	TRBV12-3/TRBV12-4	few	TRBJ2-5	CASSLIGGEETQYF	TGTGCCAGCAGTTTGATTGGCGGGGAAGAGACCCAGTACTTC
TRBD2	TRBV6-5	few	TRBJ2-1	CASSYSGVSYNEQFF	TGTGCCAGCAGTTACAGCGGGGTGAGCTACAATGAGCAGTTCTTC
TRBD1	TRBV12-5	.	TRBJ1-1	CASGPAQGLAEAFF	TGTGCTAGTGGCCCGGCACAGGGGTTGGCTGAAGCTTTCTTT
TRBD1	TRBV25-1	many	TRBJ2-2	CASSVQTGLDTGELFF	TGTGCCAGCAGTGTTCAGACAGGGCTGGACACCGGGGAGCTGTTTTTT
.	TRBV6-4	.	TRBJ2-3	CASSDGRSSTDTQYF	TGTGCCAGCAGTGACGGACGGAGTAGCACAGATACGCAGTATTTT
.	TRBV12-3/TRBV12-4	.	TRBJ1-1	CASSPPGHTEAFF	TGTGCCAGCAGCCCACCGGGCCACACTGAAGCTTTCTTT
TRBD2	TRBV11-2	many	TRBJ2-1	CASRGLAGELGYNEQFF	TGTGCCAGCAGAGGACTAGCGGGAGAGCTAGGTTACAATGAGCAGTTCTTC
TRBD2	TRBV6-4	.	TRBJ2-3	CASSETGGAADTQYF	TGTGCCAGCAGTGAAACCGGGGGGGCCGCAGATACGCAGTATTTT
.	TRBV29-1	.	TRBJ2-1	CSVQLATYNEQFF	TGCAGCGTTCAACTAGCAACATACAATGAGCAGTTCTTC
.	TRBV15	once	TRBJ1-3	CATSNDFPGPLEGGTIYF	TGTGCCACCAGCAATGACTTTCCGGGGCCCCTTGAAGGAGGCACCATATATTTT
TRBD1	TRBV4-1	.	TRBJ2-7	CASSHRDSIYEQYF	TGCGCCAGCAGCCATAGGGACAGCATCTACGAGCAGTACTTC
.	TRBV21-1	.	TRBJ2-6	CASSKRLWWGQGISGANVLTF	.
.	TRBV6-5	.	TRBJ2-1	CASSYSADVQFF	TGTGCCAGCAGTTACTCTGCGGATGTGCAGTTCTTC